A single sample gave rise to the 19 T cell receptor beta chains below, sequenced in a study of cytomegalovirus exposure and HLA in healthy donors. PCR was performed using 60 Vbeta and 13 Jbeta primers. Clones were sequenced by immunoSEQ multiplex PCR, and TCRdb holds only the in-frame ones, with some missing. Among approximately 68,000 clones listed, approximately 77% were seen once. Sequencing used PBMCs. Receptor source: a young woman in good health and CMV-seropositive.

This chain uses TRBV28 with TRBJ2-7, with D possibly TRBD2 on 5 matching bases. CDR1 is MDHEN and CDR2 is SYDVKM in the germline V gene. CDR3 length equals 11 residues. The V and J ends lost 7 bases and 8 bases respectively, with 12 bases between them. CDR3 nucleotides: TGTGCCAGCACCTCGGGGTTTAAGCAGTACTTC. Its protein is CASTSGFKQYF.

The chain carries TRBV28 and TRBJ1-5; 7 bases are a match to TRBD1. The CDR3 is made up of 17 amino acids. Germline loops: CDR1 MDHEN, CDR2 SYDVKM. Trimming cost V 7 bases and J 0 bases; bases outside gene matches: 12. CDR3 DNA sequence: TGTGCCAGCACCGAGGGGGCTGGGTCAGCTAGCAATCAGCCCCAGCATTTT. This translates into CASTEGAGSASNQPQHF.

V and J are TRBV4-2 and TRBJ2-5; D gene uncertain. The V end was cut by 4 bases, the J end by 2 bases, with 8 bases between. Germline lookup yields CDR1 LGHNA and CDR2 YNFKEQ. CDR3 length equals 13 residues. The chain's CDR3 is CASSPGLQETQYF. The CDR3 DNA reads TGTGCCAGCAGCCCCGGGTTACAAGAGACCCAGTACTTC.

In DNA, the CDR3 is TGTGCCAGCAGACAGGGACAGAAAAATTCACCCCTCCACTTT. Its protein is CASRQGQKNSPLHF. The J gene is TRBJ1-6, the V gene TRBV6-6; 7 positions agree with TRBD1. Trimming took 6 bases from V and 7 from J; bases not matched to a gene: 6. The CDR3 sequence is 14 residues long. The germline V gene has CDR1 MNHNY and CDR2 SVGAGI (reference sequence).

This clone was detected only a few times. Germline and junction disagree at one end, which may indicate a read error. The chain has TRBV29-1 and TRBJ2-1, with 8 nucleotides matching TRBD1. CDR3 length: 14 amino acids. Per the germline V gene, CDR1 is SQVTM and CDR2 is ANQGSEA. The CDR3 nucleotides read TGCAGCGTGGAAGGGACAGGTCATCTAAATGAGCAGTTCTTC. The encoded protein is CSVEGTGHLNEQFF.

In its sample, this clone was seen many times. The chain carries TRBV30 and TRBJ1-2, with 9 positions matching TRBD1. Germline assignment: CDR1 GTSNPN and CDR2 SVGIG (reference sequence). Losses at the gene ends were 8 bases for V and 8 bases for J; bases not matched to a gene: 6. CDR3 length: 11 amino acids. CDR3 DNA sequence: TGTGCCACTGGACAGGGGCAGGGCTACACCTTC. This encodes CATGQGQGYTF.

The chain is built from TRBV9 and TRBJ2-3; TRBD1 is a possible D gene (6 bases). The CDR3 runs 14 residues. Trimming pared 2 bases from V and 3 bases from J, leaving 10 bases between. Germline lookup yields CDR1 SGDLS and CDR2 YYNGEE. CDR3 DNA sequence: TGTGCCAGCAGCGTGGGGGCCCCTACAGATACGCAGTATTTT. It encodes CASSVGAPTDTQYF.

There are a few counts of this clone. The CDR3 DNA sequence: TGTGCCAGCAGCTTGGGGAGGAACACTGAAGCTTTCTTT. Protein: CASSLGRNTEAFF. V usage is TRBV5-5 and J usage is TRBJ1-1, with D hard to call. Germline V CDR1 and CDR2: SGHKS, YYEKEE (reference sequence). V lost 0 bases to trimming and J lost 1 base, with 4 bases between them. The CDR3 sequence is 13 residues long.

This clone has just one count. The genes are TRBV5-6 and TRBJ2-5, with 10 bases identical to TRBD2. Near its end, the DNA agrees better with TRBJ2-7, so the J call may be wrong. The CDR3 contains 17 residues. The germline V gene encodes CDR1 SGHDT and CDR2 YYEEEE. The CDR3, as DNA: TGTGCCAGCAGCTTCGGAGGACTAGCGGTTCGAACCTACGAGCAGTACTTC. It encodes CASSFGGLAVRTYEQYF.

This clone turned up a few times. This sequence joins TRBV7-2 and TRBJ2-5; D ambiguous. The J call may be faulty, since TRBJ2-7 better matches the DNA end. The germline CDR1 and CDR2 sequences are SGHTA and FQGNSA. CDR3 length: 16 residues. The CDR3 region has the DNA TGTGCCAGCAGCTTACCGATTCGGTTAGCTCCAAACGAGCAGTACTTC. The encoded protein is CASSLPIRLAPNEQYF.

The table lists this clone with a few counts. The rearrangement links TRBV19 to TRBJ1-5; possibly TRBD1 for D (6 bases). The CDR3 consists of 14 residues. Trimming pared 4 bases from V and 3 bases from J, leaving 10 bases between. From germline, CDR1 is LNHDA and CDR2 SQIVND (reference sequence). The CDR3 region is CASSNRVPNQPQHF. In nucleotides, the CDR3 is TGTGCCAGTAGTAACAGGGTCCCCAATCAGCCCCAGCATTTT.

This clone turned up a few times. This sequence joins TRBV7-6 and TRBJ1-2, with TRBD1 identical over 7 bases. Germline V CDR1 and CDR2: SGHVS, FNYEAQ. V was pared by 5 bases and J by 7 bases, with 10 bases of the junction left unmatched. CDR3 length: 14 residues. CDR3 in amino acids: CASSQRTGPSGYTF. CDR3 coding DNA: TGTGCCAGCAGCCAACGGACAGGTCCGTCTGGCTACACCTTC.

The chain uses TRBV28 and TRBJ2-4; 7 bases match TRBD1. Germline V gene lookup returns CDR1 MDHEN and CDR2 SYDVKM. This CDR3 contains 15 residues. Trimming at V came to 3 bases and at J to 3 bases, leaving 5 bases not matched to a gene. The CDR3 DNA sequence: TGTGCCAGCAGTTTTGGGGACAGAGTCAAAAACATTCAGTACTTC. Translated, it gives CASSFGDRVKNIQYF.

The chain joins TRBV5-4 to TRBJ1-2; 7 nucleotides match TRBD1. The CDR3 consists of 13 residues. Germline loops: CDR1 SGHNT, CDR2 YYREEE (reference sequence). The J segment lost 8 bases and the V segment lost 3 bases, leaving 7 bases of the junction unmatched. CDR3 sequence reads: CASSSWTGGGYTF. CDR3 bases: TGTGCCAGCAGCTCATGGACAGGAGGAGGCTACACCTTC.

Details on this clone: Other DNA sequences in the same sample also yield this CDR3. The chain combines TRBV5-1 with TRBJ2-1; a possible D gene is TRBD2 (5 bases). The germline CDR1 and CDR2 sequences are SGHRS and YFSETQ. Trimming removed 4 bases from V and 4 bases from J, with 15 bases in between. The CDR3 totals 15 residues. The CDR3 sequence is CASSNQKAAYNEQFF. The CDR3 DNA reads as TGCGCCAGCAGCAACCAGAAAGCGGCATACAATGAGCAGTTCTTC.

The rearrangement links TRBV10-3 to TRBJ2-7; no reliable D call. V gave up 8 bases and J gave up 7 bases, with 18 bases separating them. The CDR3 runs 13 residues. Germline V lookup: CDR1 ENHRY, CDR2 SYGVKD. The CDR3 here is CAIQRGTTQEQYF. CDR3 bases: TGTGCCATCCAACGCGGAACTACGCAGGAGCAGTACTTC.

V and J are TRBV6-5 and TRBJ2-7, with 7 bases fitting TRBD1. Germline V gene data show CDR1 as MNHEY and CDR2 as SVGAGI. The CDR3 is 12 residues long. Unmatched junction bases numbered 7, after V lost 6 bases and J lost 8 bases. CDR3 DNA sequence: TGTGCCAGCAGACAACTGACAGGGAAGCAGTACTTC. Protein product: CASRQLTGKQYF.

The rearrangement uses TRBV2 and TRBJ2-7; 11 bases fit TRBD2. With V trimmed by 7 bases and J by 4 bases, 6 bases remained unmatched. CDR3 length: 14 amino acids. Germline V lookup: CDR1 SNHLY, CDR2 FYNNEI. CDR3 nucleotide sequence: TGTGCCAGCACTTTTCTAGCGGGAGGTTACGAGCAGTACTTC. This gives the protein CASTFLAGGYEQYF.

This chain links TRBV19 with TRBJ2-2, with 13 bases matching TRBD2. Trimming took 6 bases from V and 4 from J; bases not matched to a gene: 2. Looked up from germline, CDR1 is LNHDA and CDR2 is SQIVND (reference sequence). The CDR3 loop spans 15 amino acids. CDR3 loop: CASSRTSGSTGELFF. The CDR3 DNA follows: TGTGCCAGTAGCCGGACTAGCGGGAGCACCGGGGAGCTGTTTTTT.